The 21 T cell receptor beta chains given below trace back to one sample, sequenced in a study of cytomegalovirus exposure and HLA in healthy donors. In the PCR, 60 Vbeta and 13 Jbeta primers were used. The table came from immunoSEQ multiplex PCR; TCRdb's copy has only in-frame clones and leaves some out. The clone table shows more than 40,000 clones, with the ten largest holding 2.1%. Sequences were obtained from PBMCs. These receptors originate from a woman aged 40 to 55 in good health and CMV-seronegative.

V usage is TRBV6-5 and J usage is TRBJ1-1; D not resolved. The CDR3 totals 12 residues. V was cut by 6 bases and J by 3 bases, with 8 bases left in between. The germline gives CDR1 MNHEY, CDR2 SVGAGI. CDR3 nucleotide sequence: TGTGCCAGCAGCTCTGGAGACACTGAAGCTTTCTTT. Translated, it gives CASSSGDTEAFF.

This chain links TRBV5-1 with TRBJ1-1, with 8 positions matching TRBD1. This CDR3 is built from 16 residues. The V and J ends lost 2 bases and 5 bases, in that order; junction bases with no gene match: 11. Germline V gene lookup returns CDR1 SGHRS and CDR2 YFSETQ. The CDR3 DNA reads as TGCGCCAGCAGCTTTGACAGGGGACCCGTGGAAACTGAAGCTTTCTTT. Its protein is CASSFDRGPVETEAFF.

J is TRBJ2-7 and V is TRBV4-3, with D possibly TRBD1 on 6 matching bases. The CDR3 has 14 residues. The V end lost 0 bases, the J end lost 2 bases, and 8 bases lay between the germline ends. Germline V gene sequence: CDR1 LGHNA, CDR2 YSLEER. The CDR3 DNA reads as TGCGCCAGCAGCCAAGAAACAGGGACCTACGAGCAGTACTTC. Its translation is CASSQETGTYEQYF.

CDR3 nucleotide sequence: TGCGCCAGCAGCTACGAAAGCCCCAAAAACATTCAGTACTTC. Protein sequence: CASSYESPKNIQYF. The genes are TRBV5-1 and TRBJ2-4; D gene ambiguous. Germline lookup yields CDR1 SGHRS and CDR2 YFSETQ. This CDR3 has 14 amino acids. V was shortened by 3 bases and J by 2 bases, with 9 bases between the two germline ends.

CDR3 sequence: CASSSAGLNTGELFF. The CDR3 DNA follows: TGTGCCAGCAGTTCTGCAGGGTTAAACACCGGGGAGCTGTTTTTT. The genes are TRBV28 and TRBJ2-2, with D perhaps TRBD1 (5 bases). Germline V gene data show CDR1 as MDHEN and CDR2 as SYDVKM. The CDR3 covers 15 residues. V was cut by 4 bases and J by 2 bases, with 11 bases left in between.

The V gene is TRBV2, the J gene TRBJ1-2; the D is unclear. Germline V CDR1 and CDR2: SNHLY, FYNNEI. The CDR3 totals 14 residues. The V end lost 4 bases, the J end lost 6 bases, and 15 bases lay between the germline ends. CDR3 in amino acids: CASSGASRFDGYTF. The DNA of the CDR3 is TGTGCCAGCAGTGGCGCGTCTAGATTCGATGGCTACACCTTC. Full variable domain (outside the CDR3, taken from reference TRBV2 and TRBJ1-2): EPEVTQTPSHQVTQMGQEVILRCVPISNHLYFYWYRQILGQKVEFLVSFYNNEISEKSEIFDDQFSVERPDGSNFTLKIRSTKLEDSAMYFCASSGASRFDGYTFGSGTRLTVV.

The J gene is TRBJ2-3, the V gene TRBV5-6; 8 bases line up with TRBD2. V was clipped by 4 bases and J by 2 bases; unmatched bases: 9. Germline assignment: CDR1 SGHDT and CDR2 YYEEEE. CDR3 length: 16 amino acids. This CDR3 reads CASSTERGRDTDTQYF. In nucleotides, the CDR3 is TGTGCCAGCAGCACCGAGCGGGGGCGGGACACAGATACGCAGTATTTT. The entire variable domain, with the rest obtained from reference TRBV5-6 and TRBJ2-3, is as follows: DAGVTQSPTHLIKTRGQQVTLRCSPKSGHDTVSWYQQALGQGPQFIFQYYEEEERQRGNFPDRFSGHQFPNYSSELNVNALLLGDSALYLCASSTERGRDTDTQYFGPGTRLTVL.

V is TRBV4-3 and J is TRBJ1-5; D call uncertain. V was cut by 0 bases and J by 2 bases, with 5 bases left in between. This CDR3 has 14 amino acids. The germline CDR1 and CDR2 sequences are LGHNA and YSLEER. CDR3 coding DNA: TGCGCCAGCAGCCAAGACAGGCGCAATCAGCCCCAGCATTTT. Its protein is CASSQDRRNQPQHF.

This chain joins TRBV5-1 and TRBJ1-4; 9 nucleotides match TRBD1. CDR3 length: 15 amino acids. CDR1 SGHRS and CDR2 YFSETQ come from the germline V gene. V shed 4 bases, J shed 6 bases, and the junction held 7 bases outside the gene matches. The CDR3 DNA follows: TGCGCCAGCAGCCCCGGAGGACAGGGGCATGAAAAACTGTTTTTT. As protein: CASSPGGQGHEKLFF.

V is TRBV2 and J is TRBJ2-7; 12 bases agree with TRBD1. The CDR3 has 13 amino acids. V gave up 8 bases and J gave up 9 bases; unmatched junction bases: 8. Per the germline V gene, CDR1 is SNHLY and CDR2 is FYNNEI. CDR3 DNA: TGTGCCAGCTTACCGGGACAGGGGGCTGTGCAGTACTTC. It encodes CASLPGQGAVQYF.

The rearrangement joins TRBV9 to TRBJ2-1; 10 bases match TRBD1. Germline CDR1 reads SGDLS; CDR2 reads YYNGEE. With 2 bases clipped from V and 7 bases from J, the junction kept 9 bases outside the gene matches. The CDR3 runs 16 residues. CDR3 bases: TGTGCCAGCAGCGTCGAAAGACAGGGGGCTTGGAATGAGCAGTTCTTC. Encoded protein: CASSVERQGAWNEQFF. Together with reference TRBV9 and TRBJ2-1, the CDR3 gives the full variable domain: DSGVTQTPKHLITATGQRVTLRCSPRSGDLSVYWYQQSLDQGLQFLIQYYNGEERAKGNILERFSAQQFPDLHSELNLSSLELGDSALYFCASSVERQGAWNEQFFGPGTRLTVL.

The chain carries TRBV20-1 and TRBJ2-3; 10 bases match TRBD2. The CDR3 consists of 11 residues. Germline V gene lookup returns CDR1 DFQATT and CDR2 SNEGSKA (reference sequence). Germline trimming cut 7 bases from V and 5 bases from J; bases unmatched to any gene: 0. DNA for the CDR3: TGCAGTGGACTAGCGGGAGATACGCAGTATTTT. Its translation: CSGLAGDTQYF.

The V and J genes are TRBV5-4 and TRBJ2-3, with TRBD1 as a possible D gene (5 bases). The V gene's germline CDR1 is SGHNT and CDR2 YYREEE (reference sequence). Trimming removed 2 bases at V and 0 bases at J, with 7 bases between. The CDR3 extends over 14 amino acids. The CDR3 DNA is TGTGCCAGCAGCTTCCCAGGGAGCACAGATACGCAGTATTTT. As protein: CASSFPGSTDTQYF.

The genes are TRBV27 and TRBJ1-1; D unclear. V gave up 5 bases and J gave up 1 base, with 5 bases separating them. CDR3 length equals 12 residues. Germline values: CDR1 MNHEY, CDR2 SMNVEV (reference sequence). CDR3: CASSTQNTEAFF. CDR3 nucleotide sequence: TGTGCCAGCAGTACACAGAACACTGAAGCTTTCTTT.

This CDR3 is CASRMGILNTEAFF. The CDR3 DNA is TGTGCCAGCAGGATGGGCATTCTGAACACTGAAGCTTTCTTT. This sequence joins TRBV7-2 and TRBJ1-1; D gene unclear. The CDR3 loop spans 14 amino acids. V was shortened by 6 bases and J by 0 bases, with 11 bases between the two germline ends. Germline values: CDR1 SGHTA, CDR2 FQGNSA.

V usage is TRBV4-2 and J usage is TRBJ2-5, with TRBD2 matching 9 bases. The J segment lost 5 bases and the V segment lost 0 bases, leaving 1 base of the junction unmatched. This CDR3 region has 14 residues. Germline loops: CDR1 LGHNA, CDR2 YNFKEQ. The CDR3 DNA sequence: TGTGCCAGCAGCCAAGATACTAGCGGGGAGACCCAGTACTTC. Its protein is CASSQDTSGETQYF.

This chain connects TRBV7-9 to TRBJ2-2, with TRBD2 matching over 7 bases. J gave up 6 bases and V 6 bases, and 10 bases lay outside the gene matches. CDR3 length: 15 residues. CDR1 and CDR2 (germline): SEHNR, FQNEAQ (reference sequence). CDR3 loop: CASRLEWGGAGELFF. The CDR3 nucleotides read TGTGCCAGCAGACTTGAATGGGGGGGTGCCGGGGAGCTGTTTTTT.

The chain combines TRBV6-5 with TRBJ1-2, with a weak D call TRBD1 (6 bases). V was clipped by 2 bases and J by 6 bases, with 16 bases between them. There are 15 residues in the CDR3. Germline CDR1 reads MNHEY; CDR2 reads SVGAGI. The CDR3 here is CASSYKGVQVDGYTF. The CDR3 DNA reads TGTGCCAGCAGTTACAAGGGGGTCCAAGTAGATGGCTACACCTTC.

The rearrangement uses TRBV13 and TRBJ2-1; D is perhaps TRBD2 (5 bases). The CDR3 extends over 15 amino acids. From germline, CDR1 is PRHDT and CDR2 FYEKMQ (reference sequence). V was shortened by 5 bases and J by 2 bases, with 13 bases between the two germline ends. The CDR3 DNA sequence: TGTGCCAGCAGCCTACTAGTTCGCACCTACAATGAGCAGTTCTTC. Protein: CASSLLVRTYNEQFF.

The chain combines TRBV19 with TRBJ2-1; TRBD1 aligns across 9 bases. Germline trimming cut 6 bases from V and 9 bases from J; bases unmatched to any gene: 6. There are 13 residues in the CDR3. The germline V gene has CDR1 LNHDA and CDR2 SQIVND (reference sequence). DNA of the CDR3: TGTGCCAGTAGGAGGACAGGGGCCGGTGAGCAGTTCTTC. Protein product: CASRRTGAGEQFF.

This chain uses TRBV7-2 with TRBJ1-4; D ambiguous. CDR3 length: 18 amino acids. V lost 6 bases, J lost 5 bases, and 25 bases lay in between. Germline V gives CDR1 SGHTA, CDR2 FQGNSA. This CDR3 reads CASSEASCLLVDNEKLFF. The DNA of the CDR3 is TGTGCCAGCAGTGAAGCTTCGTGTCTCCTAGTCGACAATGAAAAACTGTTTTTT. The whole variable domain, filled in from reference TRBV7-2 and TRBJ1-4, reads GAGVSQSPSNKVTEKGKDVELRCDPISGHTALYWYRQSLGQGLEFLIYFQGNSAPDKSGLPSDRFSAERTGGSVSTLTIQRTQQEDSAVYLCASSEASCLLVDNEKLFFGSGTQLSVL.